A single sample is the source of the 8 T cell receptor beta chains below, sequenced in a study of blood T cell repertoires in COVID-19. Libraries were prepared by immunoSEQ multiplex PCR; TCRdb keeps only in-frame clonotypes and omits some of them. The data hold around 230,000 clones, with about 79% observed a single time. Source material: peripheral blood. These receptors were taken from a man aged 40-50 years who had recovered from COVID-19.

Remarks on this clone: A read error may produce the germline difference seen at one junction end. CDR3 sequence (DNA): TGTGCCAGTAGTTCGCCCGAGACAGCTTGGGGCTCCCACGAGCAGTACTTC. Its translation: CASSSPETAWGSHEQYF. The rearrangement links TRBV19 to TRBJ2-7, with D tentatively TRBD1 (5 bases). The germline gives CDR1 LNHDA, CDR2 SQIVND (reference sequence). This CDR3 has 17 residues.

This chain joins TRBV7-2 and TRBJ2-3; weak D call: TRBD2 (5 bases). Looked up from germline, CDR1 is SGHTA and CDR2 is FQGNSA. This CDR3 spans 17 amino acids. The V end was cut by 1 base, the J end by 2 bases, with 16 bases between. The CDR3: CASSLGVALEYTDTQYF. In DNA form, the CDR3 reads TGTGCCAGCAGCTTAGGGGTAGCGCTAGAGTACACAGATACGCAGTATTTT.

The chain has TRBV5-1 and TRBJ2-1, with 12 bases identical to TRBD2. Germline assignment: CDR1 SGHRS and CDR2 YFSETQ. The CDR3 is made up of 17 amino acids. V dropped 4 bases and J dropped 6; count of bases not matched to a gene: 11. This CDR3 reads CASSKSSGGARGNEQFF. The CDR3 DNA sequence: TGCGCCAGCAGCAAATCTAGCGGGGGGGCCCGAGGCAATGAGCAGTTCTTC.

The CDR3 DNA follows: TGTGCCAGCAGCCAGGGATGGACAAACGGGCAGCCCCAGCATTTT. As protein: CASSQGWTNGQPQHF. The rearrangement uses TRBV11-2 and TRBJ1-5; weak D call: TRBD1 (5 bases). This CDR3 has 15 amino acids. Trimming removed 5 bases at V and 7 bases at J, with 18 bases between. CDR1 SGHAT and CDR2 FQNNGV come from the germline V gene.

This chain's CDR3 is CASSPRGSGRSYEQYF. The CDR3, as DNA: TGCGCCAGCAGCCCCCGGGGGAGCGGGAGGTCCTACGAGCAGTACTTC. The V call is TRBV4-1, the J call TRBJ2-7; 9 nucleotides line up with TRBD2. The CDR3 contains 16 residues. Germline loops: CDR1 MGHRA, CDR2 YSYEKL. The junction had 8 bases not matched to a gene; V was cut back by 4 bases and J by 1 base.

The chain links TRBV27 to TRBJ2-7; TRBD1 matches at 11 bases. The germline V gene encodes CDR1 MNHEY and CDR2 SMNVEV (reference sequence). Germline trimming cut 8 bases from V and 5 bases from J; bases unmatched to any gene: 14. This CDR3 comprises 16 residues. This CDR3 is CASYPIGTGGINEQYF. CDR3 nucleotide sequence: TGTGCCAGCTATCCAATAGGGACAGGGGGTATAAACGAGCAGTACTTC.

The chain carries TRBV18 and TRBJ2-5; 7 bases are shared with TRBD1. Germline V gives CDR1 KGHSH, CDR2 LQKENI. J lost 5 bases, V lost 8 bases, and 14 bases had no gene match. This CDR3 contains 15 residues. Here the CDR3 reads CASTPRQGLTETQYF. The CDR3 region has the DNA TGTGCCAGCACGCCCCGACAGGGTCTTACGGAGACCCAGTACTTC.

Details on this clone: Other DNA sequences of this sample code for an identical CDR3. This rearrangement joins TRBV7-2 to TRBJ2-3, with unresolved D. CDR3 length: 14 amino acids. The germline V gene encodes CDR1 SGHTA and CDR2 FQGNSA. V lost 0 bases and J 1 base, leaving 5 bases between the germline ends. CDR3: CASSLAPGTDTQYF. The CDR3 coding sequence is TGTGCCAGCAGCTTAGCTCCGGGCACAGATACGCAGTATTTT.